This entry features one TCR beta chain sequence. The PCR made use of 60 Vbeta and 13 Jbeta primers. Method: immunoSEQ multiplex PCR; TCRdb's copy keeps in-frame clones and lacks some. The profile shows roughly 77,000 clones, roughly 78% of them singletons. The sample comes from a study of cytomegalovirus exposure and HLA in healthy donors. CDR1 and CDR2 (germline): MDHEN, SYDVKM. V dropped 9 bases and J dropped 7; count of bases not matched to a gene: 14. This CDR3 spans 15 amino acids. The source material was PBMCs. This clonotype was sampled from a woman between 40 and 50 years old in good health and CMV-seropositive. The gene calls are TRBV28 and TRBJ2-3, with 9 bases that match TRBD2. The CDR3 spells CASDTTGGGVNTQYF. CDR3 bases: TGTGCCAGTGACACGACTGGCGGGGGGGTAAATACGCAGTATTTT.